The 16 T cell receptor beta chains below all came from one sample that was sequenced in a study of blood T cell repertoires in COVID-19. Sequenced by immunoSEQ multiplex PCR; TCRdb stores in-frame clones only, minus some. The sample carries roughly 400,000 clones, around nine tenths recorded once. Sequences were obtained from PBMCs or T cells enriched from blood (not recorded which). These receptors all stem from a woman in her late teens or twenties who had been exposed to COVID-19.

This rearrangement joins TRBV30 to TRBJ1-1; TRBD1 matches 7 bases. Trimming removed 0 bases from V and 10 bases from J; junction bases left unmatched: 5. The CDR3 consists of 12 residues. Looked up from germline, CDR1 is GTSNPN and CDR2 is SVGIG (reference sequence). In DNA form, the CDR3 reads TGTGCCTGGAGTGTACCGACAGGGCGAGCTTTCTTT. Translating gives CAWSVPTGRAFF.

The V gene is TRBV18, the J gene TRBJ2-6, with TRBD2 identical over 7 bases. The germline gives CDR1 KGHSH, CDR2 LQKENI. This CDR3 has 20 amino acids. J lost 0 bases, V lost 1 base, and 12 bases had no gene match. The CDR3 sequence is CASSPLEFDGGSSGANVLTF. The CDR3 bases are TGTGCCAGCTCACCACTCGAATTCGATGGCGGGAGCTCTGGGGCCAACGTCCTGACTTTC.

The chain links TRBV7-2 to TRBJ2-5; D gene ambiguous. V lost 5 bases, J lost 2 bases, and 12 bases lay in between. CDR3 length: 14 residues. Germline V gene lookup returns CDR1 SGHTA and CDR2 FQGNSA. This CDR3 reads CASSPLISQETQYF. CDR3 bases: TGTGCCAGCAGCCCGCTAATTTCGCAAGAGACCCAGTACTTC.

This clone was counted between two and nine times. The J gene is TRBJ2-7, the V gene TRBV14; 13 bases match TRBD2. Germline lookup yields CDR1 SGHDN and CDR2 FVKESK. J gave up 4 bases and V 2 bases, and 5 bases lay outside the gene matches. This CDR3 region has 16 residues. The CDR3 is CASSQRTSGSQYEQYF. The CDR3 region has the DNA TGTGCCAGCAGCCAAAGGACTAGCGGGAGCCAATACGAGCAGTACTTC.

This chain's CDR3 is CASSSANSGANVLTF. CDR3 DNA: TGTGCCAGCTCTAGTGCCAACTCTGGGGCCAACGTCCTGACTTTC. The chain couples TRBV18 to TRBJ2-6; D gene unclear. The V gene lost 6 bases and the J gene lost 0 bases, with 9 bases spanning the gap. This CDR3 spans 15 amino acids. The V gene's germline CDR1 is KGHSH and CDR2 LQKENI.

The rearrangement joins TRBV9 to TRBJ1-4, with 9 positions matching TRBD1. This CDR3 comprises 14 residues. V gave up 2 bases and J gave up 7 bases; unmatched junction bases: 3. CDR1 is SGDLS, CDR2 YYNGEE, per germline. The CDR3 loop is CASSVGTGFEKLFF. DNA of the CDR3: TGTGCCAGCAGCGTCGGGACAGGGTTTGAAAAACTGTTTTTT. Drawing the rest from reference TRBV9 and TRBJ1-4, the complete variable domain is DSGVTQTPKHLITATGQRVTLRCSPRSGDLSVYWYQQSLDQGLQFLIQYYNGEERAKGNILERFSAQQFPDLHSELNLSSLELGDSALYFCASSVGTGFEKLFFGSGTQLSVL.

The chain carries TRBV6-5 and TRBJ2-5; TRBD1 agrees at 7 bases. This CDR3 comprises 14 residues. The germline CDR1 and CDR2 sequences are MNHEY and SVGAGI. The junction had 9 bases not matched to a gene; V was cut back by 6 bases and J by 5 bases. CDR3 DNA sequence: TGTGCCAGCAGCCGCGGACAGGTGGGCGAGACCCAGTACTTC. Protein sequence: CASSRGQVGETQYF.

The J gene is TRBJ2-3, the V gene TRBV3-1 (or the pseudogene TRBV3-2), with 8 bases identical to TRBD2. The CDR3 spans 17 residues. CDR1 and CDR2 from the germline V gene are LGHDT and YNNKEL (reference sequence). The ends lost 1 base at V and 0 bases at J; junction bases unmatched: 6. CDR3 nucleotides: TGTGCCAGCAGCCAAGCGGATAGCGGGATCAGCACAGATACGCAGTATTTT. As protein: CASSQADSGISTDTQYF.

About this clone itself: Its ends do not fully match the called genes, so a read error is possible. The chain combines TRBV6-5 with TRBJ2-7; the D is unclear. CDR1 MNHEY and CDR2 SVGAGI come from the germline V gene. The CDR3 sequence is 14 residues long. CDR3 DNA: TGTGCCAGCAGTAACTCTCTTGGGCTCTACGAGCAGTACTTC. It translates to CASSNSLGLYEQYF.

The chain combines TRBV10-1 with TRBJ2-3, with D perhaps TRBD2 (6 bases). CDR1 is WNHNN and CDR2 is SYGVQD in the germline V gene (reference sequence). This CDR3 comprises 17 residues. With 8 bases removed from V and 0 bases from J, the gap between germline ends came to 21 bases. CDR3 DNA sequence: TGCGCCAGCCAAACTCGGGGACTTAATTATAGCACAGATACGCAGTATTTT. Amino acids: CASQTRGLNYSTDTQYF.

The CDR3 is CASSGGQGAIYF. CDR3 DNA sequence: TGTGCCAGCAGCGGCGGACAGGGTGCCATATATTTT. This chain joins TRBV11-3 and TRBJ1-3; 8 positions agree with TRBD1. The CDR3 runs 12 residues. Germline values: CDR1 SGHNT, CDR2 YENEEA. Germline trimming cut 5 bases from V and 11 bases from J; bases unmatched to any gene: 5.

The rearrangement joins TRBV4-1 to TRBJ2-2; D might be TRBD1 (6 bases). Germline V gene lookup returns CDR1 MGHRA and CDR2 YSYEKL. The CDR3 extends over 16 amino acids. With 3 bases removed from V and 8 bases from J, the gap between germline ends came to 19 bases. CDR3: CASSHDQGIASGELFF. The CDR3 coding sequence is TGCGCCAGCAGCCACGACCAGGGGATAGCTTCAGGGGAGCTGTTTTTT.

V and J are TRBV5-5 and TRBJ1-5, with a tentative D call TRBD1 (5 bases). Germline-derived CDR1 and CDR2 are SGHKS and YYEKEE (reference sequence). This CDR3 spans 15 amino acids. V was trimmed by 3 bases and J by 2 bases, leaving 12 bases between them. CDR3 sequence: CASSWTLVGNQPQHF. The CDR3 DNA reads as TGTGCCAGCAGCTGGACACTTGTTGGCAATCAGCCCCAGCATTTT.

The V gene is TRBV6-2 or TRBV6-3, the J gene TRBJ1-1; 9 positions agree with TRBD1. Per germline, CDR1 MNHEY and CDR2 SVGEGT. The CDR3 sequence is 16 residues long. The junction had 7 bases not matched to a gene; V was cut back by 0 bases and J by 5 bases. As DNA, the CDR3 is TGTGCCAGCAGTTACTCAGAACAGGGGGCAAAAACTGAAGCTTTCTTT. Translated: CASSYSEQGAKTEAFF.

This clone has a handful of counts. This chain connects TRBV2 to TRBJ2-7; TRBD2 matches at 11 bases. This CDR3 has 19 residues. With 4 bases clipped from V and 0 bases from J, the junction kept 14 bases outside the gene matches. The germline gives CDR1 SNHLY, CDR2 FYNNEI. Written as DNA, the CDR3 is TGTGCCAGCAGTGGCCGGCCTAGCGGGGGGACCCACAGCTCCTACGAGCAGTACTTC. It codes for CASSGRPSGGTHSSYEQYF.

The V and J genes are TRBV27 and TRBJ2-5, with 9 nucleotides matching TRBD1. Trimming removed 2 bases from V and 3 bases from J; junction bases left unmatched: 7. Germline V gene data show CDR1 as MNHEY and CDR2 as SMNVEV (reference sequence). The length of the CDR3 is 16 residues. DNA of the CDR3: TGTGCCAGCAGTTTACTGGGACAGGGTCCCGAAGAGACCCAGTACTTC. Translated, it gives CASSLLGQGPEETQYF.